This TCR beta chain was captured in a study of CD8 T cells in ankylosing spondylitis. Study-wide results and caveats: Characteristic of ankylosing spondylitis blood, it appeared, was a TCR beta motif comprising roughly eight highly homologous variants.

With regard to this clonotype: Its antigen is unknown.

The CDR3 contains 16 residues. The germline CDR1 and CDR2 sequences are SGHDT and YYEEEE. V was shortened by 3 bases and J by 4 bases, with 19 bases between the two germline ends. TCRdb itself ran the 5' RACE reads through MiXCR, one entry per CDR3 protein. The data hold roughly 700,000 distinct CDR3 sequences, with under 20% observed a single time. The chain has TRBV5-6 and TRBJ1-1, with D maybe TRBD1 (6 bases). The receptor was derived from a male donor with ankylosing spondylitis. The sample was blood, either unsorted or a sorted T cell fraction (not recorded which). The CDR3 DNA reads TGTGCCAGCAGCTCCGGGACCAGGAAGGGGGGCACTGAAGCTTTCTTT. Encoded protein: CASSSGTRKGGTEAFF.